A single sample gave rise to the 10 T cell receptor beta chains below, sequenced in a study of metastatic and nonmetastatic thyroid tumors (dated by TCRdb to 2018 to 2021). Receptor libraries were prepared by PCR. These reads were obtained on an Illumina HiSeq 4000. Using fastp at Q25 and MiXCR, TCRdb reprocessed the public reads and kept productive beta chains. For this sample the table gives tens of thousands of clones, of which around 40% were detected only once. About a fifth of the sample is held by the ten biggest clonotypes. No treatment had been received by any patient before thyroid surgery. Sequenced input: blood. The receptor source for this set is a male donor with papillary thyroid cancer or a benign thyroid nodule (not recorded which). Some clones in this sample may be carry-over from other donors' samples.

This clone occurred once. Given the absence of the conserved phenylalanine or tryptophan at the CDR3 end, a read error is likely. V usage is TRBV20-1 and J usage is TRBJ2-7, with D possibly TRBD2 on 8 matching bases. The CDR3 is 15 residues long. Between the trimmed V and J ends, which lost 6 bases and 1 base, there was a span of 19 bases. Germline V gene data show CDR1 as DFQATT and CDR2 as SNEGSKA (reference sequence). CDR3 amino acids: CSAPIGRGPSYEQYL. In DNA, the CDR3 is TGCAGTGCCCCCATCGGGAGGGGGCCATCCTACGAGCAGTACCTC.

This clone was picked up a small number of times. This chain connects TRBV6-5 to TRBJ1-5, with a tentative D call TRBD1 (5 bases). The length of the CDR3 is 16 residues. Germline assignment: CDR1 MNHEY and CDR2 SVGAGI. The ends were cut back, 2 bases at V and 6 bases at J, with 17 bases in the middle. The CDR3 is CASSYTWTYPPQPQHF. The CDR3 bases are TGTGCCAGCAGTTACACCTGGACATACCCTCCTCAGCCCCAGCATTTT.

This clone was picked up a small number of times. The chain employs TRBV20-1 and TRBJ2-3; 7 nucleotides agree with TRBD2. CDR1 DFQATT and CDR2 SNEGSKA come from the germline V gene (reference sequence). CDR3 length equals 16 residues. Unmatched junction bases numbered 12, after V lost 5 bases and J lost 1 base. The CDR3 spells CSAEPLAGAGTDTQYF. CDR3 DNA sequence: TGCAGTGCTGAACCACTTGCGGGAGCCGGCACAGATACGCAGTATTTT.

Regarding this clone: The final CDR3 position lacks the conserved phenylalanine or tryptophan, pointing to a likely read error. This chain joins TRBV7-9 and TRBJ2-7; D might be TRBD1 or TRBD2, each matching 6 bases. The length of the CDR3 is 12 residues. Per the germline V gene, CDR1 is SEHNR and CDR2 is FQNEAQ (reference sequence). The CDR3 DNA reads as TGTGCCATCAGCTTGGGGGGCGGGGAGCAGTACTCC. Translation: CAISLGGGEQYS.

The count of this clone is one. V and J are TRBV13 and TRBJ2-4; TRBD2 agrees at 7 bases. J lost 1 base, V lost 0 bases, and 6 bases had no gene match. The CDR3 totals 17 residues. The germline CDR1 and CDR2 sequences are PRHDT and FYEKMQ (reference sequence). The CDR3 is CASSLGLGGSAKNIQYF. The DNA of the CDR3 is TGTGCCAGCAGCTTAGGCCTGGGCGGGAGTGCCAAAAACATTCAGTACTTC. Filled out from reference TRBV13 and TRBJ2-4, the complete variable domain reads AAGVIQSPRHLIKEKRETATLKCYPIPRHDTVYWYQQGPGQDPQFLISFYEKMQSDKGSIPDRFSAQQFSDYHSELNMSSLELGDSALYFCASSLGLGGSAKNIQYFGAGTRLSVL.

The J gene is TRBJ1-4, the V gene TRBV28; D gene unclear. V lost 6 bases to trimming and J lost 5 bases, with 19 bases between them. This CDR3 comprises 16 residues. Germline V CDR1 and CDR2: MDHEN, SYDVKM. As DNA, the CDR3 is TGTGCCAGCAGCCGCTCGGATCTTACCCCCAATGAAAAACTGTTTTTT. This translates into CASSRSDLTPNEKLFF.

The CDR3 spells CASSIGGLAGFPTDTQYF. CDR3 nucleotide sequence: TGTGCCAGTAGTATTGGGGGACTAGCGGGCTTCCCTACAGATACGCAGTATTTT. This chain links TRBV19 with TRBJ2-3, with 12 bases fitting TRBD2. The CDR3 length is 18 residues. Germline CDR1 LNHDA, CDR2 SQIVND (reference sequence). V was clipped by 3 bases and J by 3 bases; unmatched bases: 10.

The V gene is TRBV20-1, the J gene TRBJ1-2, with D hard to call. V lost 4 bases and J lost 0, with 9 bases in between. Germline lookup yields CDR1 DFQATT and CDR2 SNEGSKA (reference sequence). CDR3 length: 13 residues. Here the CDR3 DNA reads TGCAGTGCTACCGACGAAACTAACTATGGCTACACCTTC. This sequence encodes CSATDETNYGYTF.

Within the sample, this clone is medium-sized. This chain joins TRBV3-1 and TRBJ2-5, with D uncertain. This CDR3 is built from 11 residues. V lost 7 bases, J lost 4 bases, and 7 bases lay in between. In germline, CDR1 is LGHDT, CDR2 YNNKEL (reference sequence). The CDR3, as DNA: TGTGCCAGCACTAGATCAGAGACCCAGTACTTC. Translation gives CASTRSETQYF.

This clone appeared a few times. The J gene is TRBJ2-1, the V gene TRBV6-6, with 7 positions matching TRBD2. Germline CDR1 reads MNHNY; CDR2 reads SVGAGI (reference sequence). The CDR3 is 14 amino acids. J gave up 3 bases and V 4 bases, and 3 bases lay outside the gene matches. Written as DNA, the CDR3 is TGTGCCAGCAGTTCTCGGGAGGTCTACAATGAGCAGTTCTTC. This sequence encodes CASSSREVYNEQFF.